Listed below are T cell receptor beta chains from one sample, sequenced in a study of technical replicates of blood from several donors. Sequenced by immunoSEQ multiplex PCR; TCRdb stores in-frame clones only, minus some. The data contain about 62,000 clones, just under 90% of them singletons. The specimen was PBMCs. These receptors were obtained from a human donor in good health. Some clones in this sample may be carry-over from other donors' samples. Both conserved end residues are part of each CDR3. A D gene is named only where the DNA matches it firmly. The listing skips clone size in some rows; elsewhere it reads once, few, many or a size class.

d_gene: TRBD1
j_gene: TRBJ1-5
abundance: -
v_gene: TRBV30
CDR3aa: CALDRVNQPQHF
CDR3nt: TGTGCTCTCGACAGGGTCAATCAGCCCCAGCATTTT

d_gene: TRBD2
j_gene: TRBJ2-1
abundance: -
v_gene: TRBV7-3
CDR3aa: CASSLSLGAKAGGPGNEQFF
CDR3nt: TGTGCCAGCAGCTTATCCCTGGGGGCAAAAGCGGGAGGGCCGGGCAATGAGCAGTTCTTC

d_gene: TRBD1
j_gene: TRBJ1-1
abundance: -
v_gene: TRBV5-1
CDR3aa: CASSELDRANTEAFF
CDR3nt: TGCGCCAGCAGCGAATTGGACAGGGCGAACACTGAAGCTTTCTTT

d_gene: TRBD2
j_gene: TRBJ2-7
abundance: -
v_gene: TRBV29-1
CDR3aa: CSTRLAGDLEQYF
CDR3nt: TGCAGCACCCGACTAGCGGGTGACCTCGAGCAGTACTTC

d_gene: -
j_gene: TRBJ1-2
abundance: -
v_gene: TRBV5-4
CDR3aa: CASSLVGVNYGYTF
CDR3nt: TGTGCCAGCAGCTTGGTGGGAGTCAACTATGGCTACACCTTC

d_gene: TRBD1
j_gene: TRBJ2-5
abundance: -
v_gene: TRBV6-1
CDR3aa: CASSSGRGTGETQYF
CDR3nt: TGTGCCAGCAGCTCAGGACGGGGGACAGGAGAGACCCAGTACTTC

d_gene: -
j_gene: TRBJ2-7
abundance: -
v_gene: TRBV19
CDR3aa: CASSMGRGAYEQYF
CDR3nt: TGTGCCAGTAGTATGGGCAGGGGGGCCTACGAGCAGTACTTC

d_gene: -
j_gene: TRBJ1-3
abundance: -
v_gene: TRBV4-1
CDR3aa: CASSQVEGNTIYF
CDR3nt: TGCGCCAGCAGCCAAGTCGAGGGAAACACCATATATTTT

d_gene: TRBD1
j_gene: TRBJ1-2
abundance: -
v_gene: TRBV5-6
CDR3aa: CASSGDSKNYGYTF
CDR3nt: TGTGCCAGCAGCGGGGACAGTAAAAACTATGGCTACACCTTC

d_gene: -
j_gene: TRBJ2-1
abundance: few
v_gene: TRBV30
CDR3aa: CAWSGNSDNEQFF
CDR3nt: TGTGCCTGGAGTGGTAACTCTGACAATGAGCAGTTCTTC

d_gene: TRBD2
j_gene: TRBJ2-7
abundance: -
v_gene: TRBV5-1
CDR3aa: CASGSGGSSYEQYF
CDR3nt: TGCGCCAGCGGGAGCGGGGGGTCCTCCTACGAGCAGTACTTC

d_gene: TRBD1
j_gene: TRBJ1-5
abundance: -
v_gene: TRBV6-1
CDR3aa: CASSASGTGVQHF
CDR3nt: TGTGCCAGCAGTGCCTCCGGGACAGGGGTACAGCATTTT

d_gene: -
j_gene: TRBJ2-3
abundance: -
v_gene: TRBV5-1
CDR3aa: CASRLKDTQYF
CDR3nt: TGCGCCAGCAGACTCAAAGATACGCAGTATTTT

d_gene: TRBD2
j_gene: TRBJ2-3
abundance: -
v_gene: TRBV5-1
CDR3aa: CASSLPGLAFTDTQYF
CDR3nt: TGCGCCAGCAGCTTGCCGGGACTAGCGTTCACAGATACGCAGTATTTT

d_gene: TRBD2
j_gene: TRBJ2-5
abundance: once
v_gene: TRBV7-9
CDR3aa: CASSRGTSGGLQETQYF
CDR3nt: TGTGCCAGCAGCCGAGGGACTAGCGGGGGGCTCCAAGAGACCCAGTACTTC

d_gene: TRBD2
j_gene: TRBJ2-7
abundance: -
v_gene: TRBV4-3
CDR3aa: CASSRSRAGPGEQYF
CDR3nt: TGCGCCAGCAGCCGATCAAGAGCGGGGCCGGGCGAGCAGTACTTC

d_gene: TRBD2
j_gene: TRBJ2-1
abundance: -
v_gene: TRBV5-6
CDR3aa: CASSLTGLARHNEQFF
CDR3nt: TGTGCCAGCAGCTTGACAGGACTAGCGCGGCACAATGAGCAGTTCTTC

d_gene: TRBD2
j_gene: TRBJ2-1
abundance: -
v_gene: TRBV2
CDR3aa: CASKITSGRAYNEQFF
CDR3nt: TGTGCCAGCAAGATAACTAGCGGGAGGGCGTACAATGAGCAGTTCTTC

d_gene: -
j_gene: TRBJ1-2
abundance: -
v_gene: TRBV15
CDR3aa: CATSYKGPGGYTF
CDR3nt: TGTGCCACCAGCTACAAAGGTCCAGGAGGCTACACCTTC

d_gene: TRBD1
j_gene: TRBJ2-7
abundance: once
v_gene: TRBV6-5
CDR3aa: CASSYGGQGKGEQYF
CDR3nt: TGTGCCAGCAGTTACGGGGGACAGGGTAAGGGCGAGCAGTACTTC

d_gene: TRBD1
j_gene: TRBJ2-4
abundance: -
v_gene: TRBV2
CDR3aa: CASRGGQGRDIQYF
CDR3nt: TGTGCCAGCAGAGGAGGACAGGGAAGAGACATTCAGTACTTC

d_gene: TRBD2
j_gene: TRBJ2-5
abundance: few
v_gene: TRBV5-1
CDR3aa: CASSLASSGLRETQYF
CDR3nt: TGCGCCAGCAGCTTGGCGTCTAGCGGTTTGAGAGAGACCCAGTACTTC

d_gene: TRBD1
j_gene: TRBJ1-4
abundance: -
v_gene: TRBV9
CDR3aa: CASSGRTGDNEKLFF
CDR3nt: TGTGCCAGCAGCGGACGGACAGGTGATAATGAAAAACTGTTTTTT

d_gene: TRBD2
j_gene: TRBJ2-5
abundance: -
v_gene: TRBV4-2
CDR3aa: CASSALAGKETQYF
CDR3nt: TGTGCCAGCAGCGCACTAGCGGGCAAAGAGACCCAGTACTTC

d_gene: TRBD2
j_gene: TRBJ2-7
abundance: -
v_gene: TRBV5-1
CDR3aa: CASSPGLVYEQYF
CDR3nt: TGCGCCAGCAGCCCGGGACTAGTCTACGAGCAGTACTTC

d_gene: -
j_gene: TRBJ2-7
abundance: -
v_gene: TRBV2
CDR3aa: CASSEPAQVMYF
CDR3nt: TGTGCCAGCAGTGAACCCGCCCAGGTAATGTACTTC